This T cell receptor (beta chain) was sequenced for a study of OX40 agonist ivuxolimab in advanced cancers. Looking at the study overall: Ivuxolimab, an antibody that agonizes OX40 (CD134), was administered to the patients. Study findings and constraints: With doses of 0.1 to 3.0 mg/kg, CD4+ and CD8+ blood T cells had undergone clonal expansion by week 6. The study found among the lowest clonal expansion in partial responders at 0.1-3.0 mg/kg.

The CDR3 is 14 residues long. Germline trimming cut 6 bases from V and 6 bases from J; bases unmatched to any gene: 10. Germline V lookup: CDR1 SNHLY, CDR2 FYNNEI. Comments on this clone: No antigen is known for it.

At cycle 4 day 1, cycle 7 day 1, and baseline, blood was sampled. Clones were read by immunoSEQ multiplex PCR, and TCRdb kept only the in-frame ones, dropping some. This table has some 30,000 clones, 74% appearing once. The input for sequencing was CD4+ or CD8+ T cells sorted from blood, taken in a trial of the OX40 agonist ivuxolimab. This chain links TRBV2 with TRBJ2-7; 8 bases align to TRBD1. This clonotype was sampled from an adult with an advanced solid tumor such as melanoma, head and neck, liver or kidney cancer. This CDR3 reads CASRVSRGLGEQYV. The CDR3, as DNA: TGTGCCAGCAGGGTATCCAGGGGGCTAGGCGAGCAGTACGTC.